This is a list of T cell receptor beta chains from one sample in a study of cytomegalovirus exposure and HLA in healthy donors. Method: immunoSEQ multiplex PCR; TCRdb's copy keeps in-frame clones and lacks some. The sample consists of fewer than 150,000 clones, about 87% of them appearing once. The sequencing input was PBMCs. Receptors were obtained from a man in his late teens or twenties in good health and CMV-seropositive. Each CDR3 is given with its conserved first and last residue. The D gene is left open where the match is weak. Clone size is shown for a subset of rows, as once, few, many or a class of expanded clone.

TRBJ1-1	TRBV27	.	few	TGTGCCAGCAGACAGGGCACTGAAGCTTTCTTT	CASRQGTEAFF
TRBJ2-1	TRBV14	TRBD2	.	TGTGCCAGCAGCCAAGTGCGGGGGGTCTACGATGAGCAGTTCTTC	CASSQVRGVYDEQFF
TRBJ2-2	TRBV5-1	TRBD2	.	TGCGCCAGCAGCTTATTTCCTAGCGGGGGGCCCGGGGAGCTGTTTTTT	CASSLFPSGGPGELFF
TRBJ1-1	TRBV28	.	once	TGTGCCAGCAGCAGGACAATAACTGAAGCTTTCTTT	CASSRTITEAFF
TRBJ1-1	TRBV14	.	.	TGTGCCAGCAGCCCCTCCAAGTCGTGGAGAACTGAAGCTTTCTTT	CASSPSKSWRTEAFF
TRBJ2-1	TRBV7-6	TRBD2	.	TGTGCCAGCAGCCAGGGTCGACTAGCGGGGGGATACAATGAGCAGTTCTTC	CASSQGRLAGGYNEQFF
TRBJ2-1	TRBV19	TRBD2	once	TGTGCCAGTAGTATGGCGGGACTAGCGACTAGCTCCTACAATGAGCAGTTCTTC	CASSMAGLATSSYNEQFF
TRBJ2-1	TRBV5-4	TRBD2	.	TGTGCCAGCAGCCTAGCGGGTGGCAATGAGCAGTTCTTC	CASSLAGGNEQFF
TRBJ2-7	TRBV6-5	TRBD1	.	TGTGCCAGCAGTTACCGTCCAGGGGGCTCCTACGAGCAGTACTTC	CASSYRPGGSYEQYF
TRBJ1-1	TRBV25-1	.	.	TGTGCCAGCCTACCCCGGGTGGGCACTGAAGCTTTCTTT	CASLPRVGTEAFF
TRBJ2-7	TRBV5-1	.	few	TGCGCCAGCAGCTACGGGGACACGGGCGAGCAGTACTTC	CASSYGDTGEQYF
TRBJ2-1	TRBV6-5	.	.	TGTGCCAGCAGTCCCTACACGAACAGGCCCGGTGAGCAGTTCTTC	CASSPYTNRPGEQFF
TRBJ2-7	TRBV10-1	TRBD2	.	TGCGCCAGCAGTGAGTCGGCGGGGGGGCTTGGGCAGTACTTC	CASSESAGGLGQYF
TRBJ1-4	TRBV9	TRBD1	.	TGTGCCAGCAGCGTCGACCCACAGGGGGAAAAACTGTTTTTT	CASSVDPQGEKLFF
TRBJ2-1	TRBV5-6	.	.	TGTGCCAGCAGCTTGGATAGGGTTGGTGGGGGCAGACTTGGGGATGAGCAGTTCTTC	CASSLDRVGGGRLGDEQFF
TRBJ2-1	TRBV18	TRBD2	.	TGTGCCAGCTCACGCGGGGGGGGGAATTCCTACAATGAGCAGTTCTTC	CASSRGGGNSYNEQFF
TRBJ2-7	TRBV6-5	TRBD1	.	TGTGCCAGCAGGTGGGACAGGGCGACCTTCTACGAGCAGTACTTC	CASRWDRATFYEQYF
TRBJ1-1	TRBV29-1	.	.	TGCAGCGTTGGGCGGCCTGAAGCTTTCTTT	CSVGRPEAFF
TRBJ1-2	TRBV9	.	.	TGTGCCAGCAGTGGGACTGTTAACTATGGCTACACCTTC	CASSGTVNYGYTF
TRBJ2-1	TRBV4-1	TRBD1	.	TGCGCCAGCAGCCAAGGAACAGGGGGCTACAATGAGCAGTTCTTC	CASSQGTGGYNEQFF
TRBJ1-1	TRBV6-1	.	.	TGTGCCAGCAGGCCAAGACAGACTGAAGCTTTCTTT	CASRPRQTEAFF
TRBJ2-3	TRBV11-1	TRBD2	.	TGTGCCAGCAGCTTATTCGCGGGAGGCCCCACAGATACGCAGTATTTT	CASSLFAGGPTDTQYF
TRBJ1-4	TRBV19	TRBD1	.	TGTGCCAGTAGGGACAGGGTGACTAATGAAAAACTGTTTTTT	CASRDRVTNEKLFF